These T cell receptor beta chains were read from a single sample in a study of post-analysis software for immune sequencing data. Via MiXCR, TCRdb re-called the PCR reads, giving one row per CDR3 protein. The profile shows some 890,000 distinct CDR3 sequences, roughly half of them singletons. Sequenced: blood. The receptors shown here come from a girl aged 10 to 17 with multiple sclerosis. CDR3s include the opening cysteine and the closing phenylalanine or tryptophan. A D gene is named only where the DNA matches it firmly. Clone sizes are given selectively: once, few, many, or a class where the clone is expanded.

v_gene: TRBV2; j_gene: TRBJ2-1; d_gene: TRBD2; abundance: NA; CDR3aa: CASTAGVIYNEQFF; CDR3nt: TGTGCCAGCACAGCGGGGGTGATATACAATGAGCAGTTCTTC
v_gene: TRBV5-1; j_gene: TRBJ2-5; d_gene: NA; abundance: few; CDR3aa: CASSLTEKETQYF; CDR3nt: TGCGCCAGCAGCTTAACAGAGAAAGAGACCCAGTACTTC
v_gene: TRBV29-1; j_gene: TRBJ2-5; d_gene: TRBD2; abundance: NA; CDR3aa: CSTLSGLAGAYPETQYF; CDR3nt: TGCAGCACCCTCTCGGGACTAGCGGGAGCTTACCCAGAGACCCAGTACTTC
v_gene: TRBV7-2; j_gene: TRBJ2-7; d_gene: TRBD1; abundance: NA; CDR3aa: CASSLAGQEFYEQYF; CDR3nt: TGTGCCAGCAGCCTAGCCGGACAGGAGTTCTACGAGCAGTACTTC
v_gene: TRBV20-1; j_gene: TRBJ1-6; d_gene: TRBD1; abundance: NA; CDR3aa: CSATGQGNSPLHF; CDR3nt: TGCAGTGCTACGGGACAGGGGAATTCACCCCTCCACTTT
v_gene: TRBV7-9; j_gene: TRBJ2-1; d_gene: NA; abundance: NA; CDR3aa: CASSSHSLASYNEQFF; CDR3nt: TGTGCCAGCAGCTCCCACAGTCTCGCCTCCTACAATGAGCAGTTCTTC
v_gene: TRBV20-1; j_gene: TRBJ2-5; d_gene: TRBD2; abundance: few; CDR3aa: CSANSGGGGTQYF; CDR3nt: TGCAGTGCAAACAGCGGGGGCGGGGGGACCCAGTACTTC
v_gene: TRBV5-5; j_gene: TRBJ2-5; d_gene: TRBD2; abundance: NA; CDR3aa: CASSLPGTKEETQYF; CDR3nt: TGTGCCAGCAGCCTCCCCGGGACTAAGGAAGAGACCCAGTACTTC
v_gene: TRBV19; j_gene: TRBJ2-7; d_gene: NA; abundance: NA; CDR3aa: CASSIRQDRREQYF; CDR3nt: TGTGCCAGTAGTATTCGACAGGACCGGAGGGAGCAGTACTTC
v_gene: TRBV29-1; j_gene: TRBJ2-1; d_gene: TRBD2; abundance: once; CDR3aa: CGAVTSGRVGYNEQFF; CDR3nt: TGCGGCGCGGTCACTAGCGGGAGAGTCGGCTACAATGAGCAGTTCTTC
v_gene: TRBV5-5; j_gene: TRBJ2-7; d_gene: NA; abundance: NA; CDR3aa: CASSLAPWEQYF; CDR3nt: TGTGCCAGCAGCTTGGCCCCGTGGGAGCAGTACTTC
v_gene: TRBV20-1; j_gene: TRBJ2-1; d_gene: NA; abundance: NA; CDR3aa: CSPQRAGADNEQFF; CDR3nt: TGCAGCCCACAGAGGGCGGGGGCGGACAATGAGCAGTTCTTC
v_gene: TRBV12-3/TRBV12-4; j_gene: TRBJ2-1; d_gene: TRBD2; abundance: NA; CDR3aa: CASSPPGLAGGDNEQFF; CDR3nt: TGTGCCAGCAGTCCCCCCGGACTAGCGGGAGGGGACAATGAGCAGTTCTTC
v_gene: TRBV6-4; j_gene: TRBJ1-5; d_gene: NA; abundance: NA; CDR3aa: CASIGEVPNQPQHF; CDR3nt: TGTGCCAGCATCGGTGAGGTCCCGAATCAGCCCCAGCATTTT
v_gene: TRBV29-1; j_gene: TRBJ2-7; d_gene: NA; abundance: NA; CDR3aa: CSVQRGTSYEQYF; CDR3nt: TGCAGCGTTCAGAGGGGAACCTCCTACGAGCAGTACTTC
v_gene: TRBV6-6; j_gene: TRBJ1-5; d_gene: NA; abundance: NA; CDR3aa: CASGPGHIHQPQHF; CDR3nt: TGTGCCAGCGGTCCAGGACATATACATCAGCCCCAGCATTTT